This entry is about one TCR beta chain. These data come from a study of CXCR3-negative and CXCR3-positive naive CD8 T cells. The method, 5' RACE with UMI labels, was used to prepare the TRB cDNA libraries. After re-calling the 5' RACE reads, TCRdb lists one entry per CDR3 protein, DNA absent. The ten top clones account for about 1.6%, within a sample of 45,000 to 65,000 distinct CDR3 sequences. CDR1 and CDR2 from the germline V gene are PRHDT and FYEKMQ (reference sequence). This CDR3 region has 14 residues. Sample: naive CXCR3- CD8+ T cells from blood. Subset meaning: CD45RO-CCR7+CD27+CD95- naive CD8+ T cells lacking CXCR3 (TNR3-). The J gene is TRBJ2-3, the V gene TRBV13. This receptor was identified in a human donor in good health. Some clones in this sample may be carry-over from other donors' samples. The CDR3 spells CASSFNVPTDTQYF.